The clone carrying this TCR beta chain was observed a handful of times. Its antigen is unidentified. This sample was included in a study of T cell repertoires in cytomegalovirus infection. Across the study: Through public TCR beta signatures, both CMV infection and matching HLA type were indicated. Regarding the study as a whole: HLA-C-restricted CMV clonotypes gave the most frequent clonotype in two of eight donors.

TCRdb recomputed calls from the reads with MiXCR, one row per CDR3 protein. The sample carries 350,000 to 550,000 distinct CDR3 sequences, 25% to 40% recorded once. The germline V gene encodes CDR1 MGHRA and CDR2 YSYEKL. CDR3 length: 16 residues. J lost 0 bases, V lost 1 base, and 6 bases had no gene match. The clonotype was recovered from a human donor in good health (CMV status not recorded). Some clones in this sample may be carry-over from other donors' samples. Input material: PBMCs. This chain links TRBV4-1 with TRBJ2-7; TRBD1 matches 7 bases. The CDR3 DNA follows: TGCGCCAGCAGCCAAGTGGGACAGCGTAACTCCTACGAGCAGTACTTC. This sequence encodes CASSQVGQRNSYEQYF.